What follows is one TCR beta chain and its context. This entry belongs to a study of shared clonotypes between healthy human individuals. Produced via immunoSEQ multiplex PCR; TCRdb's table is partial and in-frame only. The repertoire holds approximately 1.4 million clones, with 95% to 99% as singletons. Losses at the gene ends were 4 bases for V and 6 bases for J; bases not matched to a gene: 6. Germline values: CDR1 MNHNY, CDR2 SVGAGI (reference sequence). This CDR3 region has 15 residues. The rearrangement links TRBV6-6 to TRBJ2-1, with TRBD2 matching 10 bases. The TCR sequence derives from a man aged 30 to 45 in good health. Sequencing used naive CD4+ T cells sorted from blood. Stated subset: CD45RA+ positively selected. The CDR3 region is CASSFIAGGLNEQFF. The CDR3 DNA reads TGTGCCAGCAGTTTTATAGCGGGAGGTCTCAATGAGCAGTTCTTC.